The present TCR beta chain was sequenced within a study of CD8 T cells in Susac syndrome. This clonotype showed up just once. Isolation of CD8+ and CD4+ T cells was performed negatively, whereas enrichment of TEMRA cells was done by FACS. Random hexamers were used to reverse transcribe the RNA input (roughly 0.5 to 1 ug). From the immunoSEQ multiplex PCR reads, TCRdb called clonotypes with MiXCR, one entry per CDR3 protein. The table has about 300,000 distinct CDR3 sequences, almost 85% seen once; the top ten hold around 0.2%. CDR1 and CDR2 from the germline V gene are PRHDT and FYEKMQ (reference sequence). The CDR3 is 16 amino acids. V was shortened by 5 bases and J by 6 bases, with 21 bases between the two germline ends.

The receptor was derived from a human donor with multiple sclerosis. The chain links TRBV13 to TRBJ2-3, with a tentative D call TRBD2 (5 bases). The specimen sequenced was CD8+ T cells from PBMCs. CDR3 amino acids: CASSPEAGRTQDTQYF. In DNA form, the CDR3 reads TGTGCCAGCAGCCCAGAAGCTGGGCGGACTCAGGATACGCAGTATTTT. Full variable domain (missing parts from reference TRBV13 and TRBJ2-3): AAGVIQSPRHLIKEKRETATLKCYPIPRHDTVYWYQQGPGQDPQFLISFYEKMQSDKGSIPDRFSAQQFSDYHSELNMSSLELGDSALYFCASSPEAGRTQDTQYFGPGTRLTVL.